Following are 11 T cell receptor beta chains from one sample sequenced in a study of cytomegalovirus exposure and HLA in healthy donors. The PCR employed 60 Vbeta primers together with 13 Jbeta primers. Profiling relied on immunoSEQ multiplex PCR, and the TCRdb table lists in-frame clones only, not all of them. The sample has 190,000 or so clones; around 83% are singletons. The sequenced material came from PBMCs. All receptors come from a woman aged 45-65 years in good health and CMV-seropositive.

This clone was counted between two and nine times. The chain uses TRBV6-5 and TRBJ1-2; 10 nucleotides match TRBD1. Germline values: CDR1 MNHEY, CDR2 SVGAGI. The CDR3 loop spans 15 amino acids. Germline trimming cut 5 bases from V and 10 bases from J; bases unmatched to any gene: 13. In DNA, the CDR3 is TGTGCCAGCAGTCCGTGGGACAGGGGCCGATCTCTCTACACCTTC. Translating it yields CASSPWDRGRSLYTF.

V usage is TRBV6-5 and J usage is TRBJ2-3; TRBD2 might be the D (7 bases). V lost 10 bases and J lost 5, with 16 bases in between. The germline CDR1 and CDR2 sequences are MNHEY and SVGAGI. The CDR3 length is 13 residues. The CDR3 here is CATHRGGVDTQYF. In DNA form, the CDR3 reads TGTGCCACCCATAGGGGGGGGGTAGATACGCAGTATTTT.

The rearrangement links TRBV5-5 to TRBJ2-3; TRBD2 aligns across 8 bases. The germline CDR1 and CDR2 sequences are SGHKS and YYEKEE (reference sequence). The CDR3 is 16 residues long. With V trimmed by 2 bases and J by 3 bases, 8 bases remained unmatched. CDR3 sequence: CASSFIPGGGTDTQYF. The CDR3 region has the DNA TGTGCCAGCAGCTTCATTCCCGGCGGGGGGACAGATACGCAGTATTTT.

V is TRBV30 and J is TRBJ1-1; 7 bases match TRBD1. The CDR3 runs to 15 residues. V was clipped by 0 bases and J by 0 bases; unmatched bases: 4. Germline V CDR1 and CDR2: GTSNPN, SVGIG (reference sequence). CDR3 protein: CAWSVGGQMNTEAFF. Here the CDR3 DNA reads TGTGCCTGGAGTGTAGGGGGACAGATGAACACTGAAGCTTTCTTT. Full variable domain (missing parts from reference TRBV30 and TRBJ1-1): SQTIHQWPATLVQPVGSPLSLECTVEGTSNPNLYWYRQAAGRGLQLLFYSVGIGQISSEVPQNLSASRPQDRQFILSSKKLLLSDSGFYLCAWSVGGQMNTEAFFGQGTRLTVV.

This clone appeared once. The gene calls are TRBV18 and TRBJ2-2, with D perhaps TRBD2 (5 bases). Trimming shortened V by 3 bases and J by 1 base, and 6 bases separated the two germline ends. Germline lookup yields CDR1 KGHSH and CDR2 LQKENI. CDR3 length equals 14 residues. CDR3 nucleotide sequence: TGTGCCAGCTCACCGGCGGGGAACACCGGGGAGCTGTTTTTT. Protein product: CASSPAGNTGELFF.

This rearrangement joins TRBV14 to TRBJ2-5; 8 positions match TRBD2. This CDR3 has 16 amino acids. CDR1 is SGHDN, CDR2 FVKESK, per germline. After removal of 3 bases from V and 2 bases from J, the junction contained 8 bases not matched to a gene. CDR3 in amino acids: CASSHRPGLGQETQYF. The CDR3 nucleotides are TGTGCCAGCAGCCACCGACCGGGACTAGGACAAGAGACCCAGTACTTC.

The chain joins TRBV28 to TRBJ1-6; TRBD1 is a possible D gene (6 bases). Germline V gene sequence: CDR1 MDHEN, CDR2 SYDVKM. Trimming took off 7 bases at V and 9 bases at J, with 19 bases between the two ends. The CDR3 length is 15 residues. The CDR3 region is CASNIQGEGISPLHF. Written as DNA, the CDR3 is TGTGCCAGCAATATACAGGGTGAGGGTATTTCACCCCTCCACTTT.

The count of this clone is one. The chain carries TRBV28 and TRBJ2-7, with 7 bases identical to TRBD1. The CDR3 totals 14 residues. Germline V CDR1 and CDR2: MDHEN, SYDVKM. V shed 2 bases and J 6 bases; nucleotides not matched to a gene: 7. The chain's CDR3 is CASSLSPRGTEQYF. In DNA form, the CDR3 reads TGTGCCAGCAGTTTAAGCCCCAGGGGGACCGAGCAGTACTTC.

The chain recombines TRBV28 with TRBJ2-7, with 8 bases fitting TRBD1. The germline gives CDR1 MDHEN, CDR2 SYDVKM. The V segment lost 2 bases and the J segment 3 bases; nucleotides outside the gene matches: 0. This CDR3 contains 13 residues. The CDR3 nucleotides read TGTGCCAGCAGTTTAACAGGGGGCTACGAGCAGTACTTC. As protein: CASSLTGGYEQYF.

CDR3 in DNA: TGTGCCAGTAGTACCCGACAGGGTGGCGCAACTAATGAAAAACTGTTTTTT. This translates into CASSTRQGGATNEKLFF. The J gene is TRBJ1-4, the V gene TRBV19, with TRBD1 identical over 7 bases. The CDR3 sequence is 17 residues long. CDR1 is LNHDA, CDR2 SQIVND, per germline (reference sequence). V lost 4 bases and J lost 0; bases outside the gene matches: 8.

This clone was observed a single time. The chain joins TRBV28 to TRBJ2-3; D perhaps matches TRBD2 (5 bases). Germline assignment: CDR1 MDHEN and CDR2 SYDVKM. Trimming pared 7 bases from V and 5 bases from J, leaving 13 bases between. CDR3 length: 13 amino acids. The CDR3 DNA reads TGTGCCAGCACCGCCGGCGGGTTAGATACGCAGTATTTT. It encodes CASTAGGLDTQYF.